A single sample is the source of the 31 T cell receptor beta chains below, sequenced in a study of post-analysis software for immune sequencing data. Researchers reported that TCR beta cDNA libraries carried unique molecular identifiers. MiXCR, applied by TCRdb to the PCR reads, yields one record per CDR3 protein. The sample holds about 160,000 distinct CDR3 sequences, under 40% seen once. Sequencing used blood, obtained after autologous hematopoietic stem cell transplantation. These receptors were taken from a girl aged 10 to 17 with multiple sclerosis.

Ten or more counts support this clonotype. The rearrangement uses TRBV5-1 and TRBJ2-3; D is perhaps TRBD2 (5 bases). The CDR3 is 15 residues long. V shed 3 bases and J shed 3 bases, with 14 bases lying between them. CDR1 is SGHRS and CDR2 is YFSETQ in the germline V gene. CDR3 in amino acids: CASSSKSGGTDTQYF. For the CDR3, the DNA is TGCGCCAGCAGCTCGAAATCAGGAGGTACAGATACGCAGTATTTT.

This clonotype was seen a handful of times. The rearrangement links TRBV9 to TRBJ2-7, with TRBD1 matching over 12 bases. This CDR3 spans 15 amino acids. J lost 5 bases, V lost 2 bases, and 5 bases had no gene match. Germline V gene sequence: CDR1 SGDLS, CDR2 YYNGEE. CDR3 nucleotide sequence: TGTGCCAGCAGCGTTCAGGGGACAGGGGGCCACGAGCAGTACTTC. Amino acid sequence: CASSVQGTGGHEQYF.

The rearrangement joins TRBV20-1 to TRBJ2-3; D not certain. CDR3 length equals 11 residues. The germline gives CDR1 DFQATT, CDR2 SNEGSKA (reference sequence). The CDR3 here is CVVETTDTQYF. The CDR3 nucleotides read TGCGTGGTGGAGACCACAGATACGCAGTATTTT.

This chain joins TRBV20-1 and TRBJ1-2, with a weak D call TRBD1 (5 bases). CDR1 and CDR2 from the germline V gene are DFQATT and SNEGSKA (reference sequence). CDR3 length equals 13 residues. The CDR3 DNA reads as TGCAGCCCGAAAGGGGATCCGGGCTATGGCTACACCTTC. It is translated as CSPKGDPGYGYTF.

This clonotype has a handful of counts. V gene TRBV7-8 combines with J gene TRBJ2-1, with 9 bases aligning to TRBD1. The CDR3 is 17 amino acids. Losses at the gene ends were 6 bases for V and 10 bases for J; bases not matched to a gene: 19. Germline CDR1 reads SGHVS; CDR2 reads FQNEAQ. The CDR3 sequence is CASSRSLGRDRVDEQFF. DNA of the CDR3: TGTGCCAGCAGTCGCTCACTGGGGAGGGACAGGGTCGACGAGCAGTTCTTC.

This clonotype was counted only a few times. It may be a read error: a sequence one base away is much more abundant. The V gene is TRBV20-1, the J gene TRBJ2-3, with TRBD2 as a possible D gene (5 bases). Trimming took off 0 bases at V and 0 bases at J, with 16 bases between the two ends. The germline V gene has CDR1 DFQATT and CDR2 SNEGSKA (reference sequence). The CDR3 sequence is 17 residues long. The CDR3 here is CSARDPMSGLSTDTQYF. The CDR3 nucleotides read TGCAGTGCTAGAGATCCGATGAGCGGTCTTAGCACAGATACGCAGTATTTT.

The chain couples TRBV10-3 to TRBJ1-1; 8 bases map to TRBD1. Germline V gives CDR1 ENHRY, CDR2 SYGVKD. V lost 6 bases and J lost 3; bases outside the gene matches: 6. The CDR3 has 14 amino acids. DNA of the CDR3: TGTGCCATCAGAACCAGGGGGCAGGACACTGAAGCTTTCTTT. Its protein is CAIRTRGQDTEAFF.

This clonotype was observed at least ten times. The genes are TRBV7-6 and TRBJ2-7; D ambiguous. V shed 1 base and J shed 4 bases, with 14 bases lying between them. This CDR3 comprises 15 residues. In germline, CDR1 is SGHVS, CDR2 FNYEAQ. The CDR3 region has the DNA TGTGCCAGCAGCTTAGGACCGGACGGTGGATACGAGCAGTACTTC. It encodes CASSLGPDGGYEQYF. The full variable domain, with the rest looked up from reference TRBV7-6 and TRBJ2-7, is GAGVSQSPRYKVTKRGQDVALRCDPISGHVSLYWYRQALGQGPEFLTYFNYEAQQDKSGLPNDRFSAERPEGSISTLTIQRTEQRDSAMYRCASSLGPDGGYEQYFGPGTRLTVT.

This CDR3 reads CSATPDREGNQPQHF. CDR3 nucleotides: TGCAGTGCTACTCCCGACAGGGAGGGCAATCAGCCCCAGCATTTT. The rearrangement links TRBV20-1 to TRBJ1-5, with 7 bases matching TRBD1. The CDR3 consists of 15 residues. The V gene's germline CDR1 is DFQATT and CDR2 SNEGSKA (reference sequence). The V and J ends lost 4 bases and 2 bases, in that order; junction bases with no gene match: 8.

Many counts were recorded for this clonotype. The rearrangement joins TRBV20-1 to TRBJ2-3; 9 positions agree with TRBD1. V shed 4 bases, J shed 11 bases, and the junction held 10 bases outside the gene matches. Germline V lookup: CDR1 DFQATT, CDR2 SNEGSKA (reference sequence). This CDR3 region has 13 residues. CDR3 residues: CSATPLRQGGQYF. For the CDR3, the DNA is TGCAGTGCTACTCCACTTAGACAGGGGGGGCAGTATTTT.

Concerning this clonotype: A much larger clone is a single base away; this may be a read error. The chain joins TRBV7-2 to TRBJ2-3, with D hard to call. Germline V lookup: CDR1 SGHTA, CDR2 FQGNSA. This CDR3 has 13 amino acids. CDR3 DNA sequence: TGTGCCAGCAGCTCCCTCGACGCAGATGCGCAGTATTTT. It yields the protein CASSSLDADAQYF.

This clonotype was counted only a few times. V gene TRBV2 combines with J gene TRBJ2-1; 8 nucleotides match TRBD2. Germline CDR1 and CDR2: SNHLY and FYNNEI. V was clipped by 4 bases and J by 8 bases; unmatched bases: 13. The CDR3 is 16 amino acids. CDR3 loop: CASSGYGSGSNHEQFF. The CDR3 DNA reads as TGTGCCAGCAGTGGTTATGGGAGCGGGAGTAACCATGAGCAGTTCTTC. Full variable domain (rest looked up from reference TRBV2 and TRBJ2-1): EPEVTQTPSHQVTQMGQEVILRCVPISNHLYFYWYRQILGQKVEFLVSFYNNEISEKSEIFDDQFSVERPDGSNFTLKIRSTKLEDSAMYFCASSGYGSGSNHEQFFGPGTRLTVL.

The chain is built from TRBV20-1 and TRBJ1-5; D remains ambiguous. CDR3 size: 12 residues. Trimming cost V 5 bases and J 5 bases, with 10 bases left between them. Per the germline V gene, CDR1 is DFQATT and CDR2 is SNEGSKA (reference sequence). The CDR3 loop reads CSAAPGYQPQHF. DNA for the CDR3: TGCAGTGCTGCCCCCGGCTATCAGCCCCAGCATTTT.

This clonotype has more than one count but fewer than ten. The rearrangement uses TRBV27 and TRBJ1-5, with 7 bases lining up with TRBD1. Trimming at V came to 6 bases and at J to 0 bases, leaving 11 bases not matched to a gene. CDR1 and CDR2 (germline): MNHEY, SMNVEV (reference sequence). The CDR3 has 17 amino acids. CDR3 coding DNA: TGTGCCAGCAGGGTGGCCGGGGGACAGCTTAGCAATCAGCCCCAGCATTTT. Its translation: CASRVAGGQLSNQPQHF.

In regard to this clonotype: A much larger clone lies one base from this, so it may be a read error. CDR3 in DNA: TGTGCCAGCAGCTCCACCCACGACAGAGGCTACGAGCAGTACTTC. Amino acids: CASSSTHDRGYEQYF. V gene TRBV5-5 combines with J gene TRBJ2-7, with TRBD1 as a possible D gene (5 bases). CDR1 is SGHKS and CDR2 is YYEKEE in the germline V gene (reference sequence). Trimming left V 3 bases short and J 3 bases short, with 16 bases between. The CDR3 has 15 residues.

The chain combines TRBV10-2 with TRBJ2-7; 7 bases are shared with TRBD1. Germline CDR1 WSHSY, CDR2 SAAADI. This CDR3 comprises 13 residues. The V segment lost 8 bases and the J segment 3 bases; nucleotides outside the gene matches: 7. The CDR3 loop reads CASSGQSRYEQYF. CDR3 sequence (DNA): TGCGCCAGCTCGGGACAGTCTCGCTACGAGCAGTACTTC.

This clonotype was counted a few times. The chain employs TRBV20-1 and TRBJ2-1, with D perhaps assigned TRBD1 or TRBD2 (5 bases each). V lost 3 bases and J 0 bases, leaving 18 bases between the germline ends. This CDR3 has 17 residues. The V gene's germline CDR1 is DFQATT and CDR2 SNEGSKA (reference sequence). CDR3 coding DNA: TGCAGTGCTAGTCGTCCCGGGACCCTATTCTCCTACAATGAGCAGTTCTTC. This encodes CSASRPGTLFSYNEQFF.

The chain joins TRBV28 to TRBJ1-2; a weak D match, TRBD1 (5 bases). There are 14 residues in the CDR3. Trimming removed 8 bases at V and 4 bases at J, with 17 bases between. Looked up from germline, CDR1 is MDHEN and CDR2 is SYDVKM. The CDR3 coding sequence is TGTGCCAGCCAAGTAGTGGGGACGTCCTATGGCTACACCTTC. Protein sequence: CASQVVGTSYGYTF.

This clonotype was observed a few times. J is TRBJ2-5 and V is TRBV11-2; 10 bases agree with TRBD2. Germline V gene sequence: CDR1 SGHAT, CDR2 FQNNGV. The V segment lost 1 base and the J segment 4 bases; nucleotides outside the gene matches: 0. The CDR3 has 14 amino acids. The CDR3, as DNA: TGTGCCAGCAGCTTAGGGACTAGCGGAGAGACCCAGTACTTC. Its translation is CASSLGTSGETQYF. The variable domain in full, with the rest retrieved from reference TRBV11-2 and TRBJ2-5, is EAGVAQSPRYKIIEKRQSVAFWCNPISGHATLYWYQQILGQGPKLLIQFQNNGVVDDSQLPKDRFSAERLKGVDSTLKIQPAKLEDSAVYLCASSLGTSGETQYFGPGTRLLVL.

This clonotype was counted between two and nine times. The chain carries TRBV20-1 and TRBJ2-3, with D possibly being TRBD1 or TRBD2 (5 bases each). Germline lookup yields CDR1 DFQATT and CDR2 SNEGSKA (reference sequence). The CDR3 covers 16 residues. The germline V and J ends were trimmed by 5 bases and 2 bases, with 20 bases remaining between them. This chain's CDR3 is CSASTPRDRHTDTQYF. In nucleotides, the CDR3 is TGCAGTGCTTCAACTCCCCGGGACCGACACACAGATACGCAGTATTTT.

On this clonotype: A junction boundary mismatches the germline segment, possibly from a read error. The chain recombines TRBV7-9 with TRBJ2-3, with D uncertain. Germline CDR1 reads SEHNR; CDR2 reads FQNEAQ (reference sequence). The CDR3 length is 12 residues. CDR3 loop: CARSVVTDTQYF. As DNA, the CDR3 is TGTGCCCGCAGCGTAGTGACAGATACGCAGTATTTT.

This clonotype was observed many times. This chain uses TRBV24-1 with TRBJ2-1; TRBD2 agrees at 9 bases. In germline, CDR1 is KGHDR, CDR2 SFDVKD. The J segment lost 9 bases and the V segment lost 4 bases, leaving 6 bases of the junction unmatched. The CDR3 has 14 amino acids. In nucleotides, the CDR3 is TGTGCCACCAGTGAGCTGACTAGCGGCGGTGAGCAGTTCTTC. This gives the protein CATSELTSGGEQFF.

CDR3 protein: CASTLDVEQFF. The CDR3 bases are TGTGCCAGCACCCTCGATGTTGAGCAGTTCTTC. The rearrangement uses TRBV7-9 and TRBJ2-1; D is unresolved. V lost 7 bases, J lost 9 bases, and 10 bases lay in between. This CDR3 is built from 11 residues. In germline, CDR1 is SEHNR, CDR2 FQNEAQ (reference sequence).

The chain has TRBV3-1 and TRBJ1-2; maybe TRBD1 (5 bases). V was cut by 4 bases and J by 4 bases, with 16 bases left in between. In germline, CDR1 is LGHDT, CDR2 YNNKEL (reference sequence). The CDR3 extends over 15 amino acids. The CDR3: CASSRGGRTRYGYTF. The CDR3, as DNA: TGTGCCAGCAGCCGTGGAGGCAGGACACGCTATGGCTACACCTTC.

This clonotype occurred a few times. This rearrangement joins TRBV7-9 to TRBJ1-2; D not certain. CDR1 is SEHNR, CDR2 FQNEAQ, per germline (reference sequence). This CDR3 is 14 amino acids long. Trimming shortened V by 7 bases and J by 4 bases, and 16 bases separated the two germline ends. CDR3 sequence (DNA): TGTGCCAGCATCCCCCTTGCCTCGTTCTATGGCTACACCTTC. Amino acids: CASIPLASFYGYTF.

As concerns this clonotype: Given the absence of the conserved phenylalanine or tryptophan at the CDR3 end, a read error is likely. The rearrangement links TRBV7-3 to TRBJ2-1; D unclear. CDR1 and CDR2 (germline): SGHTA, FQGTGA. This CDR3 has 14 amino acids. The CDR3 DNA follows: TGTGCCAGCAGCCTTACCAGATCCTCCAATGAGCAGTTCTGC. Protein product: CASSLTRSSNEQFC.

As to this clonotype: Compared with germline, one end of the junction differs, possibly owing to a read error. CDR3 coding DNA: TGTGCTAGCAGCTTAGGGGTAGGCACAGATACGCAGTATTTT. Protein product: CASSLGVGTDTQYF. The chain joins TRBV7-7 to TRBJ2-3, with TRBD1 as a possible D gene (5 bases). This CDR3 has 14 amino acids. Germline CDR1 reads SSHAT; CDR2 reads FNYEAQ (reference sequence).

In this sample, this clonotype turned up once. The chain combines TRBV24-1 with TRBJ2-1; tentatively, D is TRBD2 (6 bases). The V end lost 4 bases, the J end lost 4 bases, and 19 bases lay between the germline ends. The length of the CDR3 is 17 residues. Germline assignment: CDR1 KGHDR and CDR2 SFDVKD. Written as DNA, the CDR3 is TGTGCCACCAGTGAAACTCCCGGGACTCCCGGGTACAATGAGCAGTTCTTC. Its protein product is CATSETPGTPGYNEQFF.

The chain is built from TRBV9 and TRBJ2-7; 8 bases agree with TRBD2. In germline, CDR1 is SGDLS, CDR2 YYNGEE. With 3 bases clipped from V and 2 bases from J, the junction kept 13 bases outside the gene matches. The CDR3 is 17 residues long. The CDR3: CASSEPPGSGTTYEQYF. CDR3 DNA sequence: TGTGCCAGCAGCGAACCCCCCGGTAGCGGGACAACCTACGAGCAGTACTTC.

This clonotype was found a few times. This chain connects TRBV20-1 to TRBJ2-4, with a possible D match to TRBD1 (6 bases). The CDR3 loop spans 13 amino acids. Germline V gives CDR1 DFQATT, CDR2 SNEGSKA (reference sequence). The germline V and J ends were trimmed by 6 bases and 3 bases, with 12 bases remaining between them. The CDR3 nucleotides read TGCAGTGCCAGCCGCAGGGGCAAAAACATTCAGTACTTC. It is translated as CSASRRGKNIQYF.

This clonotype was counted a few times. The chain is built from TRBV5-5 and TRBJ1-6; D remains ambiguous. The CDR3 covers 16 residues. The V end was cut by 0 bases, the J end by 7 bases, with 14 bases between. In germline, CDR1 is SGHKS, CDR2 YYEKEE (reference sequence). CDR3 sequence reads: CASSLERSYLNSPLHF. In nucleotides, the CDR3 is TGTGCCAGCAGCTTGGAGAGGAGCTATCTGAATTCACCCCTCCACTTT. The full variable domain, with the rest looked up from reference TRBV5-5 and TRBJ1-6, is DAGVTQSPTHLIKTRGQQVTLRCSPISGHKSVSWYQQVLGQGPQFIFQYYEKEERGRGNFPDRFSARQFPNYSSELNVNALLLGDSALYLCASSLERSYLNSPLHFGNGTRLTVT.